These 28 T cell receptor beta chains share one sample of origin, sequenced in a study of cytomegalovirus exposure and HLA in healthy donors. The primer mix had 60 Vbeta and 13 Jbeta primers. TCRdb's table, derived via immunoSEQ multiplex PCR, lists solely in-frame clones and lacks some. The data hold roughly 230,000 clones, with roughly 91% observed a single time. The sample comprised PBMCs. These receptors were collected from a girl aged 2-10 years in good health and CMV-seronegative.

The chain links TRBV19 to TRBJ1-5; D uncertain. V dropped 7 bases and J dropped 6 bases, with 13 bases sitting between them. CDR1 is LNHDA and CDR2 is SQIVND in the germline V gene (reference sequence). The CDR3 has 13 amino acids. Here the CDR3 DNA reads TGTGCCAGTAAGCTCGAGGGTCGTCAGCCCCAGCATTTT. As protein: CASKLEGRQPQHF.

V and J are TRBV29-1 and TRBJ2-7; D possibly corresponds to TRBD1 (6 bases). Germline values: CDR1 SQVTM, CDR2 ANQGSEA. The germline V and J ends were trimmed by 5 bases and 2 bases, with 10 bases remaining between them. The CDR3 length is 12 residues. This CDR3 reads CSVKTGAYEQYF. The CDR3 DNA is TGCAGCGTTAAGACAGGTGCCTACGAGCAGTACTTC.

CDR3 sequence reads: CASATSLTYEQYF. The CDR3 DNA follows: TGTGCCAGCGCGACTAGCCTTACCTACGAGCAGTACTTC. The gene calls are TRBV18 and TRBJ2-7, with 7 nucleotides matching TRBD2. The length of the CDR3 is 13 residues. Looked up from germline, CDR1 is KGHSH and CDR2 is LQKENI. The V and J ends lost 8 bases and 2 bases, in that order; junction bases with no gene match: 6.

The rearrangement uses TRBV7-9 and TRBJ2-7, with D perhaps TRBD2 (6 bases). Trimming took 2 bases from V and 5 from J, leaving 13 bases between them. Germline V gene sequence: CDR1 SEHNR, CDR2 FQNEAQ (reference sequence). CDR3 size: 14 residues. CDR3 DNA sequence: TGTGCCAGCAGCTTAAGAGTTTGGGGGGACGAGCAGTACTTC. Translating it yields CASSLRVWGDEQYF. The variable domain in full, with the rest retrieved from reference TRBV7-9 and TRBJ2-7, is DTGVSQNPRHKITKRGQNVTFRCDPISEHNRLYWYRQTLGQGPEFLTYFQNEAQLEKSRLLSDRFSAERPKGSFSTLEIQRTEQGDSAMYLCASSLRVWGDEQYFGPGTRLTVT.

The chain combines TRBV2 with TRBJ1-2, with D unresolved. There are 13 residues in the CDR3. Between the trimmed V and J ends, which lost 6 bases and 2 bases, there was a span of 10 bases. The germline CDR1 and CDR2 sequences are SNHLY and FYNNEI. CDR3 DNA sequence: TGTGCCAGCAGAGCTACAGAAAACTATGGCTACACCTTC. Its protein is CASRATENYGYTF. The variable domain in full, completed from reference TRBV2 and TRBJ1-2, reads EPEVTQTPSHQVTQMGQEVILRCVPISNHLYFYWYRQILGQKVEFLVSFYNNEISEKSEIFDDQFSVERPDGSNFTLKIRSTKLEDSAMYFCASRATENYGYTFGSGTRLTVV.

This rearrangement joins TRBV21-1 to TRBJ2-5; the table's D call TRBD2 went unverified against the DNA. TRBV21-1 is classified as a pseudogene. The CDR3 is made up of 16 amino acids. CDR3 residues: CASTLRLAGEQETQYF. The CDR3 region has the DNA TGTGCCAGTACCCTCAGATTAGCGGGGGAACAAGAGACCCAGTACTTC.

The table lists this clone with a few counts. Compared with germline, one end of the junction differs, possibly owing to a read error. The rearrangement uses TRBV5-5 and TRBJ2-1; 10 nucleotides match TRBD2. This CDR3 contains 17 residues. The germline V gene encodes CDR1 SGHKS and CDR2 YYEKEE (reference sequence). CDR3 sequence: CASSLRRGLAGVSGLVF. DNA for the CDR3: TGTGCCAGCAGCTTGAGGAGGGGGCTAGCGGGAGTTTCGGGGTTAGTCTTC.

V and J are TRBV2 and TRBJ1-2, with 7 positions matching TRBD1. J lost 2 bases, V lost 6 bases, and 3 bases had no gene match. Germline values: CDR1 SNHLY, CDR2 FYNNEI. The CDR3 has 13 amino acids. Written as DNA, the CDR3 is TGTGCCAGCAGGCAGACAGGGAACTATGGCTACACCTTC. This translates into CASRQTGNYGYTF.

This chain connects TRBV5-6 to TRBJ2-7; 10 bases match TRBD2. Per the germline V gene, CDR1 is SGHDT and CDR2 is YYEEEE. This CDR3 spans 15 amino acids. The ends lost 1 base at V and 5 bases at J; junction bases unmatched: 6. In DNA, the CDR3 is TGTGCCAGCAGCTTGAGAACTAGCGGGAAACACGAGCAGTACTTC. This translates into CASSLRTSGKHEQYF.

The chain links TRBV15 to TRBJ1-1, with 8 bases identical to TRBD1. Unmatched junction bases numbered 9, after V lost 4 bases and J lost 5 bases. The CDR3 totals 15 residues. Germline V gene sequence: CDR1 LNHNV, CDR2 YYDKDF (reference sequence). CDR3 sequence: CATSTASGGKTEAFF. Written as DNA, the CDR3 is TGTGCCACCAGCACGGCGTCAGGGGGCAAGACTGAAGCTTTCTTT.

V is TRBV10-3 and J is TRBJ1-6; D remains unclear. V was shortened by 10 bases and J by 4 bases, with 17 bases between the two germline ends. The CDR3 is made up of 15 amino acids. CDR1 is ENHRY, CDR2 SYGVKD, per germline. The CDR3 spells CATMEAEDYNSPLHF. The CDR3 DNA reads as TGTGCCACCATGGAGGCGGAAGATTATAATTCACCCCTCCACTTT.

This chain uses TRBV5-1 with TRBJ2-1; the match to TRBD2 covers 11 bases. V was pared by 5 bases and J by 5 bases, with 6 bases of the junction left unmatched. In germline, CDR1 is SGHRS, CDR2 YFSETQ. The CDR3 totals 15 residues. The CDR3: CASSSLAGGDNEQFF. Written as DNA, the CDR3 is TGCGCCAGCAGTTCGCTAGCGGGGGGTGACAATGAGCAGTTCTTC.

The gene calls are TRBV6-5 and TRBJ2-7; D gene unclear. From germline, CDR1 is MNHEY and CDR2 SVGAGI. V was trimmed by 9 bases and J by 0 bases, leaving 9 bases between them. CDR3 size: 12 residues. In DNA form, the CDR3 reads TGTGCCAGTAAAAGGAGCTCCTACGAGCAGTACTTC. It specifies CASKRSSYEQYF.

The chain has TRBV15 and TRBJ2-7; 9 positions agree with TRBD2. Trimming cost V 5 bases and J 2 bases; bases outside gene matches: 10. The CDR3 is 16 residues long. Germline loops: CDR1 LNHNV, CDR2 YYDKDF (reference sequence). CDR3 in DNA: TGTGCCACCAGCGGACCGAGCGGGGGGATGACCTACGAGCAGTACTTC. Its translation is CATSGPSGGMTYEQYF.

This clone was counted a single time. This chain joins TRBV7-8 and TRBJ2-1; 7 bases are shared with TRBD2. The CDR3 covers 14 residues. The germline V gene encodes CDR1 SGHVS and CDR2 FQNEAQ. V shed 1 base and J 3 bases; nucleotides not matched to a gene: 0. CDR3 coding DNA: TGTGCCAGCAGCTTAGGGGGGGGCTACAATGAGCAGTTCTTC. Translating gives CASSLGGGYNEQFF.

The chain joins TRBV28 to TRBJ1-1; 8 bases align to TRBD1. The germline V gene encodes CDR1 MDHEN and CDR2 SYDVKM. V lost 5 bases, J lost 1 base, and 3 bases stayed unmatched. The CDR3 is 14 amino acids. The CDR3 DNA follows: TGTGCCAGCAGTCTACAGGGGGGGAACACTGAAGCTTTCTTT. It yields the protein CASSLQGGNTEAFF.

The chain uses TRBV19 and TRBJ2-7, with a possible D match to TRBD2 (6 bases). The V gene lost 8 bases and the J gene lost 1 base, with 9 bases spanning the gap. The CDR3 spans 12 residues. Germline V lookup: CDR1 LNHDA, CDR2 SQIVND (reference sequence). The CDR3 loop is CASGGTSYEQYF. The CDR3 nucleotides are TGTGCCAGTGGAGGGACTTCCTACGAGCAGTACTTC.

This clone came up a few times. The rearrangement links TRBV9 to TRBJ2-1; D possibly corresponds to TRBD2 (5 bases). The CDR3 is made up of 17 amino acids. V was trimmed by 4 bases and J by 15 bases, leaving 32 bases between them. The germline CDR1 and CDR2 sequences are SGDLS and YYNGEE. CDR3 coding DNA: TGTGCCAGCAGCCCCCAAGGACTGATTTTCTCTTACAATGAGGCGTTCTTC. Amino acid sequence: CASSPQGLIFSYNEAFF. Filled out from reference TRBV9 and TRBJ2-1, the complete variable domain reads DSGVTQTPKHLITATGQRVTLRCSPRSGDLSVYWYQQSLDQGLQFLIQYYNGEERAKGNILERFSAQQFPDLHSELNLSSLELGDSALYFCASSPQGLIFSYNEAFFGPGTRLTVL.

The chain couples TRBV11-2 to TRBJ1-6; D gene unclear. The CDR3 loop spans 15 amino acids. Trimming cost V 1 base and J 6 bases, with 10 bases left between them. Germline assignment: CDR1 SGHAT and CDR2 FQNNGV. The CDR3 bases are TGTGCCAGCAGCTTAGGTGGCCGATCTAATTCACCCCTCCACTTT. Translation: CASSLGGRSNSPLHF.

This chain connects TRBV7-2 to TRBJ2-7; D uncertain. V gave up 1 base and J gave up 7 bases, with 11 bases separating them. CDR3 size: 13 residues. Looked up from germline, CDR1 is SGHTA and CDR2 is FQGNSA. CDR3 loop: CASSLGSYREQYF. CDR3 in DNA: TGTGCCAGCAGCTTAGGTTCGTACCGGGAGCAGTACTTC.

The rearrangement joins TRBV19 to TRBJ1-5; weak D call: TRBD1 (6 bases). Germline V CDR1 and CDR2: LNHDA, SQIVND (reference sequence). The CDR3 has 14 residues. V was trimmed by 5 bases and J by 3 bases, leaving 11 bases between them. CDR3 DNA sequence: TGTGCCAGTAGTCCCGGACAGAACAATCAGCCCCAGCATTTT. Protein sequence: CASSPGQNNQPQHF.

J is TRBJ1-2 and V is TRBV29-1; D not resolved. Germline CDR1 SQVTM, CDR2 ANQGSEA. V gave up 2 bases and J gave up 4 bases, with 17 bases separating them. The CDR3 sequence is 15 residues long. CDR3 nucleotide sequence: TGCAGCGTTGAACCGCAGGCAACAACATCCTATGGCTACACCTTC. It translates to CSVEPQATTSYGYTF.

The chain uses TRBV7-9 and TRBJ2-3; 8 bases line up with TRBD2. Germline V gene sequence: CDR1 SEHNR, CDR2 FQNEAQ (reference sequence). The CDR3 has 15 amino acids. J gave up 5 bases and V 2 bases, and 6 bases lay outside the gene matches. The CDR3 DNA reads TGTGCCAGCAGCTTAACGGGGGGGCGGGAAGATACGCAGTATTTT. It translates to CASSLTGGREDTQYF.

This chain connects TRBV25-1 to TRBJ2-1; TRBD2 matches at 10 bases. The junction had 4 bases not matched to a gene; V was cut back by 2 bases and J by 3 bases. In germline, CDR1 is MGHDK, CDR2 SYGVNS. The CDR3 consists of 16 residues. DNA of the CDR3: TGTGCCAGCAGTGAAACAGCGGGAGGGTTCTACAATGAGCAGTTCTTC. Translating gives CASSETAGGFYNEQFF.

The V call is TRBV11-3, the J call TRBJ2-2, with D unresolved. This CDR3 region has 13 residues. From germline, CDR1 is SGHNT and CDR2 YENEEA. V was cut by 1 base and J by 9 bases, with 9 bases left in between. DNA for the CDR3: TGTGCCAGCAGCTTAGGCCCCGCTAGGGAGCTGTTTTTT. Residues: CASSLGPARELFF.

The CDR3 DNA sequence: TGTGCCAGCAGCGCCGGGACAGGGGTCTTTTATAATTCACCCCTCCACTTT. Translated: CASSAGTGVFYNSPLHF. V gene TRBV9 combines with J gene TRBJ1-6; TRBD1 matches at 10 bases. Unmatched junction bases numbered 7, after V lost 3 bases and J lost 4 bases. Looked up from germline, CDR1 is SGDLS and CDR2 is YYNGEE. This CDR3 region has 17 residues. Looking up the rest from reference TRBV9 and TRBJ1-6 gives the full variable domain: DSGVTQTPKHLITATGQRVTLRCSPRSGDLSVYWYQQSLDQGLQFLIQYYNGEERAKGNILERFSAQQFPDLHSELNLSSLELGDSALYFCASSAGTGVFYNSPLHFGNGTRLTVT.

The gene calls are TRBV6-5 and TRBJ2-1; perhaps TRBD2 as D (6 bases). The germline V and J ends were trimmed by 2 bases and 7 bases, with 9 bases remaining between them. The CDR3 is 13 amino acids. The germline V gene has CDR1 MNHEY and CDR2 SVGAGI. DNA for the CDR3: TGTGCCAGCAGTTACGGGGAGGCGAATGAGCAGTTCTTC. Translating it yields CASSYGEANEQFF.

The chain is built from TRBV2 and TRBJ2-3; 8 positions agree with TRBD2. The CDR3 has 15 residues. Trimming removed 6 bases from V and 0 bases from J; junction bases left unmatched: 5. Looked up from germline, CDR1 is SNHLY and CDR2 is FYNNEI. The CDR3 loop reads CASSRAGASTDTQYF. The DNA of the CDR3 is TGTGCCAGCAGCCGAGCGGGGGCTAGCACAGATACGCAGTATTTT. The full variable domain, rest sourced from reference TRBV2 and TRBJ2-3, is EPEVTQTPSHQVTQMGQEVILRCVPISNHLYFYWYRQILGQKVEFLVSFYNNEISEKSEIFDDQFSVERPDGSNFTLKIRSTKLEDSAMYFCASSRAGASTDTQYFGPGTRLTVL.